Described below is a single T cell receptor (beta chain) sequence and its context. What it binds is unknown. From germline, CDR1 is MDHEN and CDR2 SYDVKM. V lost 6 bases, J lost 8 bases, and 19 bases lay in between. The CDR3 sequence is 14 residues long. The PCR had 60 Vbeta and 13 Jbeta primers. Assay used: immunoSEQ multiplex PCR; TCRdb lists only in-frame clones, some missing. The table lists tens of thousands of clones, over 60% of them singletons. This sample is drawn from a study of cytomegalovirus exposure and HLA in healthy donors. Findings and limits, study-wide: There was a cluster of highly shared sequence variants that was likely a sequencing artifact.

The TCR was taken from a woman in her twenties or thirties in good health and CMV-seronegative. Sequencing was performed on PBMCs. The chain links TRBV28 to TRBJ1-2; a possible D gene is TRBD1 (6 bases). The CDR3 DNA reads TGTGCCAGCAGCCCAGGGGACACTTTAGGGGGCTACACCTTC. Its translation is CASSPGDTLGGYTF.